The T cell receptor (beta chain) described here comes from a study of PD-1 blockade in classical Hodgkin lymphoma. General study points: At C4D1, TCR diversity had climbed significantly for CD4+ cells, though not for CD8+ cells. When nivolumab was started under 1 year after ASCT, patients were excluded.

Sequencing used immunoSEQ multiplex PCR; TCRdb keeps in-frame clones, though not all of them. Here the sample spans roughly 20,000 clones, over 65% being singletons. The V gene lost 1 base and the J gene lost 7 bases, with 14 bases spanning the gap. This CDR3 has 16 residues. Germline V CDR1 and CDR2: SGHAT, FQNNGV. Time point meaning: cycle 4 day 1 (C4D1), after six to seven weeks of nivolumab. No patient escaped relapse after autologous stem cell transplantation, and brentuximab vedotin exposure varied. In this sample, this clone turned up a few times. Antigen specificity is unknown. The chain carries TRBV11-2 and TRBJ1-6; D is perhaps TRBD1 (6 bases). Material: peripheral blood mononuclear cells (PBMCs), obtained before the fourth cycle of nivolumab. This TCR was recovered from a human donor with classical Hodgkin lymphoma. The CDR3 DNA sequence: TGTGCCAGCAGCTTAGGGACAGTAACGAGGAATTCACCCCTCCACTTT. Translating it yields CASSLGTVTRNSPLHF.